This entry features one TCR beta chain sequence. Its antigen remains unknown. As the method for making TCR beta libraries, quantitative 5'-RACE with molecular barcodes was used. TCRdb used MiXCR to reprocess the 5' RACE reads, holding one entry per CDR3 protein. The sample contains about 220,000 distinct CDR3 sequences, about 6.7% of which appear only once. This record belongs to a study of CD8 T cells in ankylosing spondylitis. General study points: As reported, disease-linked clones showed significant enrichment in matched ankylosing spondylitis synovial fluid. Earlier work had already found some motif variants in reactive arthritis synovial fluid and blood. Apparently characteristic of ankylosing spondylitis blood was a TCR beta motif (roughly eight highly homologous variants). Disease-linked clones bore a CD8+ phenotype, appearing relatively rarely in peripheral blood.

The TCR comes from a male donor with ankylosing spondylitis. The sample consisted of blood, either unsorted or a sorted T cell fraction (not recorded which).

The CDR3 nucleotides are TGTGCCAGCAGCTTTTCGGACAGGGGGTTCGGGACTGAAGCTTTCTTT. Translated: CASSFSDRGFGTEAFF. The chain links TRBV7-9 to TRBJ1-1, with 10 bases aligning to TRBD1. Per germline, CDR1 SEHNR and CDR2 FQNEAQ (reference sequence). The CDR3 length is 16 residues. V was pared by 3 bases and J by 5 bases, with 9 bases of the junction left unmatched.